A selection of T cell receptor beta chains follows, all from one sample in a study of response to subunit inactivated influenza vaccine. In TCRdb, the RT-PCR reads were re-called with MiXCR into one record per CDR3 protein. The table records 490,000 or so distinct CDR3 sequences, about 7.6% of them present only once. The starting material was PBMCs from blood, obtained less than 30 months after vaccination. These TCRs come from a man between 50 and 75 years old who received an inactivated influenza vaccine. CDR3s include the opening cysteine and the closing phenylalanine or tryptophan. The D gene is left open where the match is weak. The size of a clone is reported for some rows only, either as once, few or many, or as a class for expanded clones.

J gene | CDR3 length | D gene | V gene | clone size | CDR3 DNA | CDR3 protein
TRBJ2-6 | 16 | . | TRBV6-2/TRBV6-3 | few | TGTGCCAGCAGTTCAATCCGGGCCCCTGGGGCCAACGTCCTGACTTTC | CASSSIRAPGANVLTF
TRBJ1-2 | 13 | TRBD1 | TRBV6-1 | . | TGTGCCAGCAGTCCTACAGGGGTCGATGGCTACACCTTC | CASSPTGVDGYTF
TRBJ2-5 | 14 | . | TRBV5-6 | few | TGTGCCAGCAGCTTGCAACAGATCGGAGAGACCCAGTACTTC | CASSLQQIGETQYF
TRBJ1-1 | 15 | . | TRBV12-3/TRBV12-4 | . | TGTGCCAGCAGTTCCGGGGGGACTTCGAACACTGAAGCTTTCTTT | CASSSGGTSNTEAFF
TRBJ1-6 | 15 | . | TRBV20-1 | . | TGCAGTGCTACACGCTGGCAGGGCATCGATTCACCCCTCCACTTT | CSATRWQGIDSPLHF
TRBJ1-1 | 13 | . | TRBV3-1 | . | TGTGCCAGCAGACGAACAGAGAACACTGAAGCTTTCTTT | CASRRTENTEAFF
TRBJ1-6 | 13 | . | TRBV20-1 | few | TGCAGTGCGAGAGTACGGAATAATTCACCCCTCCACTTT | CSARVRNNSPLHF
TRBJ2-7 | 13 | . | TRBV12-3/TRBV12-4 | many | TGTGCCAGCAGTTTGGGCAGGACTTACGAGCAGTACTTC | CASSLGRTYEQYF
TRBJ2-1 | 13 | . | TRBV7-9 | many | TGTGCCAGCAGCTTAGTGCGGGCGGAGCGAGGCTTCTTC | CASSLVRAERGFF
TRBJ2-5 | 14 | TRBD1 | TRBV6-2/TRBV6-3 | . | TGTGCCAGCAGACGAGACAGGGATCAAGAGACCCAGTACTTC | CASRRDRDQETQYF
TRBJ2-1 | 19 | TRBD2 | TRBV12-3/TRBV12-4 | many | TGTGCCAGCAGTCGCTATGGACCGGGACTAGCGGGAGGGCAAAGTGAGCAGTTCTTC | CASSRYGPGLAGGQSEQFF
TRBJ2-1 | 16 | TRBD2 | TRBV4-3 | many | TGCGCCAGCAGCCAGGAGGGGACTAGCGGGTACAATGAGCAGTTCTTC | CASSQEGTSGYNEQFF
TRBJ2-3 | 14 | . | TRBV29-1 | . | TGCAGCGTTGGTCTCGGGGGCGAAACAGATACGCAGTATTTT | CSVGLGGETDTQYF
TRBJ2-5 | 13 | TRBD2 | TRBV20-1 | . | TGCAGTGCTAGAGATCACGGCGGGGGGACCCAGTACTTC | CSARDHGGGTQYF
TRBJ2-2 | 14 | . | TRBV12-3/TRBV12-4 | . | TGTGCCAGCAGGCTGGAGGACGGGACTCGGGAGCTGTTTTTT | CASRLEDGTRELFF
TRBJ1-1 | 14 | TRBD1 | TRBV6-1 | . | TGTGCCAGCAGAGATGGACAGGGGGGGACTGAAGCTTTCTTT | CASRDGQGGTEAFF
TRBJ2-5 | 12 | . | TRBV5-1 | many | TGCGCCAGCAGCTCTCAGGAAGAGACCCAGTACTTC | CASSSQEETQYF
TRBJ2-1 | 15 | . | TRBV20-1 | . | TGCAGTGCGCGCGACCGGGACCGATCCTACAATGAGCAGTTCTTC | CSARDRDRSYNEQFF
TRBJ1-1 | 16 | TRBD1 | TRBV29-1 | many | TGCAGCGTTGGAAGATCACGGGACAGAGGGGGTACTGAAGCTTTCTTT | CSVGRSRDRGGTEAFF